The source of this T cell receptor (beta chain) is a study of CD8+ T cells in alopecia areata. Extracted from the samples, RNA was reverse transcribed into cDNA to serve as the sequencing template. Clones were read by immunoSEQ multiplex PCR, and TCRdb kept only the in-frame ones, dropping some. The sample contains some 120,000 clones, 47% of which appear only once. This clone was detected only a few times. The antigen remains unidentified. Findings and caveats of the study: Scalp data also include sequences from resident alphabeta T cells of normal skin. Although TCR sharing was seen in mice, sharing across patients was less clear, possibly for HLA-related reasons. Alopecia totalis/universalis scalp especially showed more expanded CD8+ clones than normal scalp.

Source material: NKG2D-low CD8+ T cells sorted from blood. This sequence originates from a human donor with alopecia areata.

CDR3 sequence reads: CASSLGLRSEQFF. The CDR3 DNA follows: TGTGCCAGCAGCTTAGGGTTGCGCAGTGAGCAGTTCTTC. The V call is TRBV7-9, the J call TRBJ2-1; D is unresolved. The CDR3 totals 13 residues. Germline CDR1 SEHNR, CDR2 FQNEAQ (reference sequence). Trimming left V 1 base short and J 9 bases short, with 10 bases between.